This TCR beta chain came from a study of cytomegalovirus exposure and HLA in healthy donors. Study outcomes and limitations: Presence/absence analyses assumed roughly uniform sequencing depth across donors. Sequencing had likely introduced a cluster of highly shared sequence variants as an artifact. Apparent HLA restriction characterized most CMV-associated TCR beta chains in a later analysis.

A multiplex PCR was run with 60 Vbeta primers and 13 Jbeta primers. The repertoire was sequenced with immunoSEQ multiplex PCR; TCRdb's copy has only in-frame clones and lacks some. The sample shows approximately 160,000 clones, 65% to 80% of them seen only once. About this clone itself: Its antigen is currently unknown.

This clonotype was obtained from a woman between 25 and 40 years old in good health and CMV-seronegative. The sample was PBMCs.

The CDR3 loop reads CASSSAGRWGQYF. In nucleotides, the CDR3 is TGTGCCAGCAGCTCGGCAGGAAGGTGGGGCCAGTACTTC. The rearrangement uses TRBV5-4 and TRBJ2-7; D may be TRBD1 (5 bases). Looked up from germline, CDR1 is SGHNT and CDR2 is YYREEE (reference sequence). This CDR3 spans 13 amino acids. V was trimmed by 3 bases and J by 10 bases, leaving 17 bases between them.